This T cell receptor (beta chain) emerged from a study of identical twins. Study results and caveats: A partial confounding effect on zero-insertion analyses could come from invariant MAIT and iNKT cells. Conclusions leaned on cross-sectional statistical analysis and did not track the same donors over time.

This clonotype was counted many times. Its antigen is still unknown. Template switching created a universal primer site, and the cDNA included unique molecular identifiers. TCRdb reprocessed the 5' RACE reads with MiXCR, giving one entry per CDR3 protein. Found here are about 100,000 distinct CDR3 sequences, 5.9% of them singletons; the top ten hold about 12%. Germline CDR1 DFQATT, CDR2 SNEGSKA (reference sequence). The CDR3 is 14 residues long. The V and J ends lost 2 bases and 2 bases respectively, with 12 bases between them. This TCR was sampled from a woman in her forties or fifties in good health. The sequenced sample consisted of memory T cells sorted from blood. The chain recombines TRBV20-1 with TRBJ1-2, with D possibly TRBD1 on 5 matching bases. The DNA for the CDR3 is TGCAGTGCTAGAACGGGACTTGACAACTATGGCTACACCTTC. It specifies CSARTGLDNYGYTF.